The 30 T cell receptor beta chains listed next were all sequenced from one sample in a study of blood T cell repertoires in COVID-19. Clones were sequenced by immunoSEQ multiplex PCR, and TCRdb holds only the in-frame ones, with some missing. The sample has roughly 48,000 clones, about 77% seen once. Material: peripheral blood. The receptors derive from a human donor with active or convalescent COVID-19. The donor label of this sample is uncertain.

CDR3 coding DNA: TGTGCCAGTAGTATGGGGGGGTACTCCTACAATGAGCAGTTCTTC. This codes for CASSMGGYSYNEQFF. J is TRBJ2-1 and V is TRBV19; 7 bases agree with TRBD2. Looked up from germline, CDR1 is LNHDA and CDR2 is SQIVND (reference sequence). There are 15 residues in the CDR3. The ends lost 3 bases at V and 0 bases at J; junction bases unmatched: 2. Full variable domain (rest looked up from reference TRBV19 and TRBJ2-1): DGGITQSPKYLFRKEGQNVTLSCEQNLNHDAMYWYRQDPGQGLRLIYYSQIVNDFQKGDIAEGYSVSREKKESFPLTVTSAQKNPTAFYLCASSMGGYSYNEQFFGPGTRLTVL.

This clone has just one count. The chain employs TRBV28 and TRBJ2-7; D may be TRBD2 (6 bases). Germline CDR1 MDHEN, CDR2 SYDVKM. Trimming left V 6 bases short and J 1 base short, with 10 bases between. The CDR3 spans 13 residues. The CDR3 DNA follows: TGTGCCAGCAGGGGAGGCGGGTCCTACGAGCAGTACTTC. Its translation: CASRGGGSYEQYF. Full variable domain (outside the CDR3, taken from reference TRBV28 and TRBJ2-7): DVKVTQSSRYLVKRTGEKVFLECVQDMDHENMFWYRQDPGLGLRLIYFSYDVKMKEKGDIPEGYSVSREKKERFSLILESASTNQTSMYLCASRGGGSYEQYFGPGTRLTVT.

V gene TRBV7-8 combines with J gene TRBJ1-6; TRBD1 might be the D (6 bases). This CDR3 contains 18 residues. V was shortened by 5 bases and J by 5 bases, with 22 bases between the two germline ends. The V gene's germline CDR1 is SGHVS and CDR2 FQNEAQ. This CDR3 is CASSRPPGSSGDNSPLHF. DNA for the CDR3: TGTGCCAGCAGCCGACCCCCAGGGAGCTCAGGGGATAATTCACCCCTCCACTTT. Using reference TRBV7-8 and TRBJ1-6 for the parts outside the CDR3, the full variable domain is GAGVSQSPRYKVAKRGQDVALRCDPISGHVSLFWYQQALGQGPEFLTYFQNEAQLDKSGLPSDRFFAERPEGSVSTLKIQRTQQEDSAVYLCASSRPPGSSGDNSPLHFGNGTRLTVT.

In the case of this clone: Given a much more abundant clone one base away, this may be a read error. The V gene is TRBV24-1, the J gene TRBJ2-3, with a weak D call TRBD2 (6 bases). Per the germline V gene, CDR1 is KGHDR and CDR2 is SFDVKD. The CDR3 contains 12 residues. Here the CDR3 reads CVTGSSTDTQYF. The DNA for the CDR3 is TGTGTCACCGGGAGCAGCACAGATACGCAGTATTTT.

This chain connects TRBV28 to TRBJ1-2; maybe TRBD1 (6 bases). V shed 6 bases and J shed 2 bases, with 13 bases lying between them. This CDR3 spans 14 amino acids. CDR1 and CDR2 (germline): MDHEN, SYDVKM. CDR3 amino acids: CASRPLGQNYGYTF. CDR3 nucleotides: TGTGCCAGCAGACCCCTCGGACAGAACTATGGCTACACCTTC.

This chain connects TRBV21-1 to TRBJ2-7; no DNA check was done on the table's D call, TRBD2. TRBV21-1 is labeled a pseudogene. This CDR3 has 14 residues. CDR3 sequence (DNA): TGTGCCAGCAGCAAAGGAAGACTAACGGACGAGCAGTACTTC. Translation: CASSKGRLTDEQYF.

The rearrangement uses TRBV11-2 and TRBJ2-1; D may be TRBD2 (6 bases). Trimming shortened V by 0 bases and J by 7 bases, and 13 bases separated the two germline ends. CDR3 size: 15 residues. Germline V CDR1 and CDR2: SGHAT, FQNNGV. CDR3 bases: TGTGCCAGCAGCTTAGAGGACTACCTGGGGAATGAGCAGTTCTTC. Translated, it gives CASSLEDYLGNEQFF.

CDR3 in amino acids: CASSHSVLGGRHEQYF. In DNA form, the CDR3 reads TGTGCCAGCAGTCATTCCGTACTCGGGGGAAGGCACGAGCAGTACTTC. The chain uses TRBV28 and TRBJ2-7; a possible D gene is TRBD2 (6 bases). CDR3 size: 16 residues. The V end was cut by 5 bases, the J end by 5 bases, with 22 bases between. Looked up from germline, CDR1 is MDHEN and CDR2 is SYDVKM.

The rearrangement joins TRBV6-6 to TRBJ1-1, with D tentatively TRBD1 (6 bases). This CDR3 contains 13 residues. Per germline, CDR1 MNHNY and CDR2 SVGAGI (reference sequence). V shed 4 bases and J shed 1 base, with 7 bases lying between them. CDR3 in DNA: TGTGCCAGCAGTTTACAGGGGAACACTGAAGCTTTCTTT. This sequence encodes CASSLQGNTEAFF.

The CDR3 DNA sequence: TGTGCCAGCAGTGAACGGGAGGGCCGCCATGAGCAGTTCTTC. It yields the protein CASSEREGRHEQFF. The rearrangement uses TRBV2 and TRBJ2-1; 8 bases agree with TRBD2. This CDR3 is 14 amino acids long. Germline V gene data show CDR1 as SNHLY and CDR2 as FYNNEI. The trim removed 2 bases at V and 8 bases at J, leaving 5 bases unmatched.

J is TRBJ2-3 and V is TRBV5-5; TRBD1 is a possible D gene (6 bases). This CDR3 has 13 residues. Germline V gene data show CDR1 as SGHKS and CDR2 as YYEKEE (reference sequence). V lost 3 bases, J lost 2 bases, and 7 bases lay in between. This CDR3 is CASSWGPTDTQYF. CDR3 bases: TGTGCCAGCAGCTGGGGGCCCACAGATACGCAGTATTTT.

This chain joins TRBV28 and TRBJ1-3; the D gene is possibly TRBD1 (6 bases). In germline, CDR1 is MDHEN, CDR2 SYDVKM. The CDR3 length is 15 residues. Trimming stripped 5 bases from V and 2 bases from J, with 13 bases between. CDR3 sequence: CASSHLKGAGNTIYF. CDR3 coding DNA: TGTGCCAGCAGTCATTTGAAGGGGGCTGGAAACACCATATATTTT.

This clone has only a few counts. V gene TRBV27 combines with J gene TRBJ2-2; no definite D call. The germline V and J ends were trimmed by 6 bases and 3 bases, with 11 bases remaining between them. CDR1 is MNHEY, CDR2 SMNVEV, per germline (reference sequence). The CDR3 spans 14 residues. The CDR3 bases are TGTGCCAGCAGCCCACTCGGTTACACCGGGGAGCTGTTTTTT. Amino acid sequence: CASSPLGYTGELFF.

The CDR3 region is CASSPGGVPPYTF. CDR3 coding DNA: TGCGCCAGCAGTCCGGGGGGGGTGCCCCCCTACACCTTC. The chain joins TRBV23-1 to TRBJ1-2; a weak D match, TRBD1 (5 bases). TRBV23-1 is an ORF, and what it does is uncertain. The CDR3 consists of 13 residues. The V end was cut by 4 bases, the J end by 10 bases, with 16 bases between.

J is TRBJ2-7 and V is TRBV19; 8 bases line up with TRBD2. The CDR3 is 11 residues long. J lost 3 bases, V lost 8 bases, and 0 bases had no gene match. Germline loops: CDR1 LNHDA, CDR2 SQIVND (reference sequence). The CDR3 protein is CASRGGYEQYF. The CDR3 bases are TGTGCCAGTCGGGGGGGCTACGAGCAGTACTTC.

The chain joins TRBV7-2 to TRBJ2-3, with D possibly matching TRBD2 (7 bases). This CDR3 contains 14 residues. Germline CDR1 is SGHTA and CDR2 is FQGNSA. V lost 5 bases and J lost 1, with 10 bases in between. CDR3 sequence reads: CASSGGAGTDTQYF. In DNA, the CDR3 is TGTGCCAGCAGCGGGGGGGCGGGCACAGATACGCAGTATTTT.

The J gene is TRBJ1-6, the V gene TRBV19; 9 nucleotides agree with TRBD1. The CDR3 loop spans 22 amino acids. The V and J ends lost 5 bases and 7 bases, in that order; junction bases with no gene match: 27. Germline V gene sequence: CDR1 LNHDA, CDR2 SQIVND (reference sequence). CDR3 DNA: TGTGCCAGTAGTCGTATCGGGATCGGGACAGGGACACCTTGGGGCGAGAATTCACCCCTCCACTTT. Its translation: CASSRIGIGTGTPWGENSPLHF.

This clone showed up just a few times. The rearrangement joins TRBV2 to TRBJ2-3; D gene uncertain. The CDR3 has 14 amino acids. CDR1 is SNHLY and CDR2 is FYNNEI in the germline V gene. The V gene lost 7 bases and the J gene lost 0 bases, with 11 bases spanning the gap. The CDR3 protein is CASTVTTSTDTQYF. In DNA, the CDR3 is TGTGCCAGCACGGTAACTACTAGCACAGATACGCAGTATTTT.

The chain carries TRBV28 and TRBJ2-7, with a weak D call TRBD1 (5 bases). Germline values: CDR1 MDHEN, CDR2 SYDVKM. Trimming cost V 5 bases and J 4 bases, with 9 bases left between them. The length of the CDR3 is 12 residues. The CDR3 protein is CASSKTAYEQYF. The CDR3 DNA reads as TGTGCCAGCAGTAAGACAGCGTACGAGCAGTACTTC.

The rearrangement uses TRBV2 and TRBJ2-2; 10 bases agree with TRBD2. The CDR3 is 16 residues long. Germline trimming cut 6 bases from V and 4 bases from J; bases unmatched to any gene: 8. Germline values: CDR1 SNHLY, CDR2 FYNNEI. The CDR3 region has the DNA TGTGCCAGCAGACAGACCAGCGGGAGGGCCACCGGGGAGCTGTTTTTT. This encodes CASRQTSGRATGELFF.

The rearrangement links TRBV12-3 or TRBV12-4 to TRBJ2-7, with D uncertain. Trimming pared 1 base from V and 3 bases from J, leaving 7 bases between. CDR3 length equals 13 residues. This CDR3 is CASSLGGVYEQYF. The DNA for the CDR3 is TGTGCCAGCAGTTTAGGCGGAGTCTACGAGCAGTACTTC.

J is TRBJ1-6 and V is TRBV28, with 12 bases matching TRBD1. The CDR3 consists of 14 residues. The junction had 4 bases not matched to a gene; V was cut back by 8 bases and J by 8 bases. Germline CDR1 and CDR2: MDHEN and SYDVKM. In DNA, the CDR3 is TGTGCCAGCGGGACAGGGGGCGGGTATTCACCCCTCCACTTT. As protein: CASGTGGGYSPLHF. Complete variable domain (other parts from reference TRBV28 and TRBJ1-6): DVKVTQSSRYLVKRTGEKVFLECVQDMDHENMFWYRQDPGLGLRLIYFSYDVKMKEKGDIPEGYSVSREKKERFSLILESASTNQTSMYLCASGTGGGYSPLHFGNGTRLTVT.

The CDR3 DNA reads TGTGCCAGCAGTCTCCTAGGGGAGGGTTCTGGGGCCAACGTCCTGACTTTC. As protein: CASSLLGEGSGANVLTF. This sequence joins TRBV25-1 and TRBJ2-6; TRBD2 aligns across 7 bases. CDR1 and CDR2 (germline): MGHDK, SYGVNS. The CDR3 is made up of 17 amino acids. The junction had 8 bases not matched to a gene; V was cut back by 5 bases and J by 1 base.

Comment on this clone: Other DNA sequences in the sample encode the same CDR3. The V and J genes are TRBV5-1 and TRBJ2-7; D is ambiguous. Between the trimmed V and J ends, which lost 4 bases and 2 bases, there was a span of 7 bases. The CDR3 length is 12 residues. The V gene's germline CDR1 is SGHRS and CDR2 YFSETQ. CDR3: CASSNPAYEQYF. CDR3 nucleotides: TGCGCCAGCAGCAATCCCGCCTACGAGCAGTACTTC.

V gene TRBV28 combines with J gene TRBJ2-2; no clear D. Between the trimmed V and J ends, which lost 6 bases and 8 bases, there was a span of 16 bases. CDR1 is MDHEN and CDR2 is SYDVKM in the germline V gene. This CDR3 comprises 14 residues. DNA for the CDR3: TGTGCCAGCAGACTCTCACTCTCGATGGGGGAGCTGTTTTTT. Translation: CASRLSLSMGELFF.

The chain couples TRBV19 to TRBJ2-1, with D perhaps TRBD1 (5 bases). From germline, CDR1 is LNHDA and CDR2 SQIVND (reference sequence). Between the trimmed V and J ends, which lost 2 bases and 2 bases, there was a span of 13 bases. The CDR3 sequence is 16 residues long. The CDR3 region has the DNA TGTGCCAGTAGTATACAGGGTACCTCCCCCTACAATGAGCAGTTCTTC. This translates into CASSIQGTSPYNEQFF. The full variable domain, rest sourced from reference TRBV19 and TRBJ2-1, is DGGITQSPKYLFRKEGQNVTLSCEQNLNHDAMYWYRQDPGQGLRLIYYSQIVNDFQKGDIAEGYSVSREKKESFPLTVTSAQKNPTAFYLCASSIQGTSPYNEQFFGPGTRLTVL.

This chain links TRBV30 with TRBJ2-3; D unresolved. CDR1 and CDR2 from the germline V gene are GTSNPN and SVGIG (reference sequence). The CDR3 covers 12 residues. V lost 0 bases to trimming and J lost 6 bases, with 7 bases between them. CDR3 coding DNA: TGTGCCTGGAGTGTGGCCCTGGATACGCAGTATTTT. Translating gives CAWSVALDTQYF.

The chain carries TRBV30 and TRBJ1-5; 9 bases are shared with TRBD1. Trimming cost V 5 bases and J 5 bases; bases outside gene matches: 7. Germline V CDR1 and CDR2: GTSNPN, SVGIG (reference sequence). The CDR3 loop spans 14 amino acids. The CDR3 bases are TGTGCCTGGGGTCTGACAGGGGGATATCAGCCCCAGCATTTT. Protein sequence: CAWGLTGGYQPQHF.

This clone was observed a handful of times. This sequence joins TRBV19 and TRBJ2-3, with D maybe TRBD2 (5 bases). Trimming removed 10 bases from V and 2 bases from J, with 19 bases in between. CDR3 length: 15 residues. Germline CDR1 reads LNHDA; CDR2 reads SQIVND (reference sequence). The CDR3 DNA reads as TGTGCCACCGGGGTGGGTTCCAGTCACACAGATACGCAGTATTTT. This gives the protein CATGVGSSHTDTQYF.

The chain joins TRBV2 to TRBJ2-1; 10 positions match TRBD2. The CDR3 length is 17 residues. V shed 3 bases, J shed 5 bases, and the junction held 10 bases outside the gene matches. Germline assignment: CDR1 SNHLY and CDR2 FYNNEI. This CDR3 reads CASSEWPAGGRDNEQFF. The DNA for the CDR3 is TGTGCCAGCAGTGAGTGGCCAGCGGGAGGGCGGGACAATGAGCAGTTCTTC. The complete variable domain, with remaining parts taken from reference TRBV2 and TRBJ2-1, reads EPEVTQTPSHQVTQMGQEVILRCVPISNHLYFYWYRQILGQKVEFLVSFYNNEISEKSEIFDDQFSVERPDGSNFTLKIRSTKLEDSAMYFCASSEWPAGGRDNEQFFGPGTRLTVL.